This T cell receptor beta chain was profiled in a study of early T cells in non-severe SARS-CoV-2 infection. This clonotype was found many times. The ends were cut back, 3 bases at V and 8 bases at J, with 19 bases in the middle. The V gene's germline CDR1 is SNHLY and CDR2 FYNNEI. The CDR3 runs to 16 residues. In TCRdb, the 5' RACE reads were re-called with MiXCR into one record per CDR3 protein. The sample yields roughly 32,000 distinct CDR3 sequences, 9% to 9.5% seen once. This TCR was recovered from an adult who was a healthcare worker with PCR-confirmed SARS-CoV-2 infection or an uninfected control (not recorded which). V and J are TRBV2 and TRBJ2-2; possibly TRBD1 for D (5 bases). The specimen sequenced was whole blood. Here the CDR3 DNA reads TGTGCCAGCAGTGAGGGGCTCCAGGGATTCACTGGGGAGCTGTTTTTT. Translation: CASSEGLQGFTGELFF.